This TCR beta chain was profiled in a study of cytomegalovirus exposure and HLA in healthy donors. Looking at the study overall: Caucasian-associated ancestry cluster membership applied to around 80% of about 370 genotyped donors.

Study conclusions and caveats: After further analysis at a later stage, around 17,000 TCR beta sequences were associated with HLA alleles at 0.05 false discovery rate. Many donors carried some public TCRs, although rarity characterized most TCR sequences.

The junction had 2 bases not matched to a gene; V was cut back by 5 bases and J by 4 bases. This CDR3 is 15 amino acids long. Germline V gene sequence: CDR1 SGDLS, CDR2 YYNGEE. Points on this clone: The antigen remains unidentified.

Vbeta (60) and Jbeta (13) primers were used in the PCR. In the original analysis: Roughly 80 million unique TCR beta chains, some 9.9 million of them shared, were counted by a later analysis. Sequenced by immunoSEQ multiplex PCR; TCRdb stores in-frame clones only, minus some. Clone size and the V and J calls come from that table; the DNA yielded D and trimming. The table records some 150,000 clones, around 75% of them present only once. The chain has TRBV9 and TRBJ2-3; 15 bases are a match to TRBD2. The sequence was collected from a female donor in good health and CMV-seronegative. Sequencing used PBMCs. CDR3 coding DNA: TGTGCCAGCAGTGGACTAGCGGGAGGGTCAGATACGCAGTATTTT. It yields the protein CASSGLAGGSDTQYF.